Listed below are T cell receptor beta chains from one sample, sequenced in a study of control samples from healthy donors and cancer patients. Using immunoSEQ multiplex PCR, the repertoire was profiled, and TCRdb retains in-frame clones only, with some absent. There are about 160,000 clones in the sample; roughly 95% occur only once, and over 4% lies in the top ten. What was sequenced was blood. Receptor source: an older woman in good health. The CDR3 runs from the conserved cysteine through the conserved F or W.

v_gene,j_gene,CDR3aa
TRBV19,TRBJ1-2,CASSIGTVVHPASYTF
TRBV10-3,TRBJ2-7,CAISSPSASPHEQYF
TRBV4-1,TRBJ2-1,CASSQDLEGGAWNEQFF
TRBV6-6,TRBJ1-5,CASSYSGSNQPQHF
TRBV30,TRBJ2-7,CAWSMGLDSYEQYF
TRBV6-2/TRBV6-3,TRBJ1-5,CASSYNTNQPQHF
TRBV5-1,TRBJ2-1,CASSLGGSSYNEQFF
TRBV5-1,TRBJ2-5,CASSSLTSGETQYF
TRBV6-5,TRBJ2-7,CATRWGAGGGYEQYF
TRBV10-3,TRBJ1-2,CAISDQGNGGFDGYTF
TRBV6-4,TRBJ2-1,CASRDPGQPVLSYNEQFF
TRBV14,TRBJ2-1,CASSQLPGQSVNEQFF
TRBV5-1,TRBJ1-3,CASSKTGRNSGNTIYF
TRBV28,TRBJ1-5,CASSLGTARGLDQPQHF
TRBV18,TRBJ1-6,CASSPASYNSPLHF
TRBV6-2/TRBV6-3,TRBJ1-1,CASSQRTGLREAFF
TRBV29-1,TRBJ2-1,CSVEEASGYNEQFF
TRBV29-1,TRBJ1-1,CSVDQRPQSEAFF
TRBV3-1/TRBV3-2,TRBJ2-7,CASSQGVGVEQYF
TRBV2,TRBJ2-1,CASSQGLAGGYNEQFF
TRBV4-1,TRBJ1-1,CASSQGTANTEAFF
TRBV2,TRBJ1-1,CASLLVPRGTEAFF
TRBV25-1,TRBJ1-1,CASSDSRQGGAEAFF
TRBV7-9,TRBJ2-1,CASSNRQGINEQFF
TRBV7-9,TRBJ2-3,CASSQGLAESTDTQYF
TRBV2,TRBJ1-2,CASNREQGDGYTF
TRBV3-1/TRBV3-2,TRBJ1-6,CASSQGTGDNSPLHF
TRBV25-1,TRBJ2-3,CASSAAGGTDTQYF
TRBV5-8,TRBJ2-3,CASSPTGARTDTQYF
TRBV5-6,TRBJ2-7,CASSLEADPYEQYF
TRBV13,TRBJ1-6,CASSLDPGHDSPLHF
TRBV16,TRBJ1-5,CASSQSGGNQPQHF
TRBV28,TRBJ1-5,CASSPPTGTVGLRQPQHF
TRBV5-1,TRBJ2-7,CASSLTGQGYEQYF
TRBV5-4,TRBJ2-7,CASSFSRGFVQYF
TRBV12-3/TRBV12-4,TRBJ1-6,CASTWDSNSPLHF
TRBV7-3,TRBJ2-2,CASSLDRAGSSGELFF
TRBV19,TRBJ2-3,CASSMYPAGSTDTQYF
TRBV4-2,TRBJ2-3,CASSQQASSGGSTDTQYF
TRBV5-4,TRBJ2-1,CASSQGLAGTYNEQFF
TRBV2,TRBJ1-1,CASSSTGIFTEAFF